This T cell receptor (beta chain) is from a study of post-analysis software for immune sequencing data. Study observations and caveats: Elevated frequency relative to controls characterized a handful of TRBV segments in patients, TRBV5-6, TRBV5-1 and TRBV20-1 among them.

A note on this clonotype: Its antigen is as yet unknown.

Germline CDR1 and CDR2: ENHRY and SYGVKD. This CDR3 has 13 residues. Between the trimmed V and J ends, which lost 2 bases and 8 bases, there was a span of 12 bases. Unique molecular identifiers were built into the TCR beta cDNA libraries. MiXCR was run by TCRdb on the PCR reads, yielding one entry per CDR3 protein. Of about 400,000 distinct CDR3 sequences listed, around 37% are singletons. What was sequenced was blood. The J gene is TRBJ1-2, the V gene TRBV10-3; D is unresolved. This receptor was identified in a girl under 18 with multiple sclerosis. As DNA, the CDR3 is TGTGCCATCAGTGAGGGGCTCTCCCGGGGCTACACCTTC. As protein: CAISEGLSRGYTF.